These 25 T cell receptor beta chains share one sample of origin, sequenced in a study of yellow fever vaccine responses in identical twins. TCRdb redid the calling of the RT-PCR reads with MiXCR, one entry per CDR3 protein. The profile shows about 5,600 distinct CDR3 sequences, 75% to 80% of them singletons. The sample here was T cells from blood (PBMCs), unsorted or a sorted subset (not recorded which), taken before or after yellow fever vaccination (not recorded which). These receptors all stem from a woman under 30 who received the yellow fever vaccine.

The chain uses TRBV28 and TRBJ2-5; 9 positions agree with TRBD1. This CDR3 has 17 residues. The trim removed 5 bases at V and 3 bases at J, leaving 13 bases unmatched. CDR1 and CDR2 (germline): MDHEN, SYDVKM. CDR3 sequence (DNA): TGTGCCAGCAGTGAGAAAGGGACAGGGATGATCGAAGAGACCCAGTACTTC. It encodes CASSEKGTGMIEETQYF.

The rearrangement links TRBV4-1 to TRBJ2-2; 8 bases map to TRBD2. CDR3 length equals 17 residues. The trim removed 0 bases at V and 6 bases at J, leaving 9 bases unmatched. The germline gives CDR1 MGHRA, CDR2 YSYEKL. The CDR3 DNA follows: TGCGCCAGCAGCCAAGATAAGAGCGGGAGTTTCTCCGGGGAGCTGTTTTTT. It codes for CASSQDKSGSFSGELFF.

V is TRBV5-6 and J is TRBJ2-1; D is perhaps TRBD2 (5 bases). V was pared by 1 base and J by 0 bases, with 8 bases between. The germline V gene has CDR1 SGHDT and CDR2 YYEEEE. The CDR3 is 15 amino acids. The CDR3: CASSLSLGSYNEQFF. In DNA form, the CDR3 reads TGTGCCAGCAGCTTGTCACTAGGCTCCTACAATGAGCAGTTCTTC.

The rearrangement uses TRBV7-3 and TRBJ2-1; TRBD2 agrees at 10 bases. Germline V CDR1 and CDR2: SGHTA, FQGTGA. The CDR3 spans 14 residues. V dropped 10 bases and J dropped 7; count of bases not matched to a gene: 10. Here the CDR3 reads CATSSSGSQNEQFF. For the CDR3, the DNA is TGTGCCACCTCTTCTAGCGGGAGTCAAAATGAGCAGTTCTTC.

The chain combines TRBV12-3 or TRBV12-4 with TRBJ2-7; 7 nucleotides line up with TRBD1. V was pared by 5 bases and J by 6 bases, with 4 bases of the junction left unmatched. The CDR3 covers 12 residues. This chain's CDR3 is CASSRQGVEQYF. CDR3 sequence (DNA): TGTGCCAGCAGTCGACAGGGAGTCGAGCAGTACTTC.

This clonotype was counted only a few times. The gene calls are TRBV4-2 and TRBJ2-7; D not resolved. This CDR3 is built from 13 residues. The V and J ends lost 1 base and 4 bases respectively, with 8 bases between them. CDR1 and CDR2 (germline): LGHNA, YNFKEQ. The CDR3 sequence: CASSQVSSYEQYV. DNA for the CDR3: TGTGCCAGCAGCCAAGTGTCCTCGTACGAGCAGTACGTC.

The gene calls are TRBV12-3 or TRBV12-4 and TRBJ2-2; D gene uncertain. The CDR3 has 13 residues. The ends were cut back, 2 bases at V and 4 bases at J, with 5 bases in the middle. As DNA, the CDR3 is TGTGCCAGCAGTTTATTAGCCACCGGGGAGCTGTTTTTT. It codes for CASSLLATGELFF.

The chain is built from TRBV11-1 and TRBJ2-1; 8 nucleotides align to TRBD1. Per the germline V gene, CDR1 is SGHAT and CDR2 is FQDESV (reference sequence). The V gene end was trimmed by 10 bases and the J gene end by 6 bases; junction bases not matched to a gene: 5. The CDR3 sequence is 12 residues long. DNA for the CDR3: TGTGCCACGCGAGGACAGGGCAATGAGCAGTTCTTC. Residues: CATRGQGNEQFF.

The genes are TRBV10-3 and TRBJ1-3; TRBD1 matches at 8 bases. V trimming: 4 bases; J trimming: 4 bases; junction bases outside the gene matches: 6. Germline CDR1 and CDR2: ENHRY and SYGVKD. The CDR3 covers 15 residues. In DNA, the CDR3 is TGTGCCATCAGTGCTTCGACAGGGGCAGGAAACACCATATATTTT. This sequence encodes CAISASTGAGNTIYF.

The chain links TRBV4-2 to TRBJ1-4; possibly TRBD1 for D (5 bases). Per the germline V gene, CDR1 is LGHNA and CDR2 is YNFKEQ. Trimming took 4 bases from V and 3 from J, leaving 12 bases between them. This CDR3 has 15 residues. The CDR3 coding sequence is TGTGCCAGCAGCCCCGCGGGGGTCCCTAATGAAAAACTGTTTTTT. Its protein product is CASSPAGVPNEKLFF.

The V gene is TRBV29-1, the J gene TRBJ1-1, with TRBD1 matching over 8 bases. J lost 1 base, V lost 2 bases, and 3 bases had no gene match. Germline V gene lookup returns CDR1 SQVTM and CDR2 ANQGSEA. This CDR3 region has 14 residues. The CDR3 loop is CSVEPGQGNTEAFF. DNA of the CDR3: TGCAGCGTTGAACCCGGACAGGGGAACACTGAAGCTTTCTTT.

The chain carries TRBV7-2 and TRBJ2-3; D unclear. This CDR3 spans 12 amino acids. The V end was cut by 3 bases, the J end by 5 bases, with 6 bases between. The germline gives CDR1 SGHTA, CDR2 FQGNSA. CDR3 region: CASSFVGDTQYF. CDR3 nucleotides: TGTGCCAGCAGCTTTGTCGGAGATACGCAGTATTTT.

The chain uses TRBV7-9 and TRBJ2-1; no definite D call. Germline CDR1 SEHNR, CDR2 FQNEAQ (reference sequence). The CDR3 runs to 15 residues. V lost 5 bases and J lost 1, with 12 bases in between. CDR3 amino acids: CASSKSESSYNEQFF. The CDR3 coding sequence is TGTGCCAGCAGCAAGTCTGAGAGTTCCTACAATGAGCAGTTCTTC.

V usage is TRBV28 and J usage is TRBJ1-4, with D uncertain. This CDR3 is built from 11 residues. Germline values: CDR1 MDHEN, CDR2 SYDVKM. V was trimmed by 2 bases and J by 8 bases, leaving 3 bases between them. The CDR3 DNA follows: TGTGCCAGCAGTTTAGGAGAAAAACTGTTTTTT. Its translation: CASSLGEKLFF. The full variable domain, its missing parts supplied by reference TRBV28 and TRBJ1-4, is DVKVTQSSRYLVKRTGEKVFLECVQDMDHENMFWYRQDPGLGLRLIYFSYDVKMKEKGDIPEGYSVSREKKERFSLILESASTNQTSMYLCASSLGEKLFFGSGTQLSVL.

CDR3 in amino acids: CASSPRTSGRVGELFF. CDR3 nucleotide sequence: TGTGCCAGCAGCCCCAGAACTAGCGGGAGAGTCGGGGAGCTGTTTTTT. V and J are TRBV11-3 and TRBJ2-2; 11 bases agree with TRBD2. Germline V gene sequence: CDR1 SGHNT, CDR2 YENEEA. CDR3 length: 16 residues. The ends lost 5 bases at V and 7 bases at J; junction bases unmatched: 9.

The CDR3 DNA reads as TGTGCCAGCAGACTCAGCGGGGCTACGCAGTATTTT. Translation gives CASRLSGATQYF. The genes are TRBV6-1 and TRBJ2-3, with 7 positions matching TRBD2. The V gene's germline CDR1 is MNHNS and CDR2 SASEGT. After removal of 6 bases from V and 8 bases from J, the junction contained 5 bases not matched to a gene. The CDR3 consists of 12 residues.

The gene calls are TRBV20-1 and TRBJ2-3; possibly TRBD2 for D (6 bases). This CDR3 is built from 14 residues. V lost 5 bases and J lost 5, with 17 bases in between. Looked up from germline, CDR1 is DFQATT and CDR2 is SNEGSKA (reference sequence). As DNA, the CDR3 is TGCAGTGCTCCCATGTTCGGGCGGGGAGATACGCAGTATTTT. Its translation is CSAPMFGRGDTQYF.

J is TRBJ2-5 and V is TRBV6-5, with 8 nucleotides matching TRBD2. The CDR3 has 13 residues. V lost 1 base to trimming and J lost 7 bases; unmatched junction nucleotides: 2. CDR1 is MNHEY and CDR2 is SVGAGI in the germline V gene. CDR3 protein: CASSYYGGGTQYF. The CDR3 DNA is TGTGCCAGCAGTTACTACGGGGGGGGGACCCAGTACTTC.

V and J are TRBV15 and TRBJ2-1, with unresolved D. The length of the CDR3 is 15 residues. Germline V lookup: CDR1 LNHNV, CDR2 YYDKDF (reference sequence). Trimming removed 0 bases at V and 2 bases at J, with 8 bases between. CDR3 protein: CATSRDVSAYNEQFF. DNA of the CDR3: TGTGCCACCAGCAGAGATGTAAGCGCCTACAATGAGCAGTTCTTC.

V and J are TRBV12-2 and TRBJ2-3; the table assigns TRBD2, which was not confirmed against the DNA. TRBV12-2 is a pseudogene locus. The CDR3 has 16 amino acids. The CDR3 DNA reads TGTGCAAGTCGCTCCGGACTAGCGCTATTTTTGGATACGCAGTATTTT. Translation: CASRSGLALFLDTQYF.

The chain employs TRBV5-1 and TRBJ1-2, with D maybe TRBD1 (6 bases). Trimming left V 5 bases short and J 8 bases short, with 22 bases between. There are 15 residues in the CDR3. Germline CDR1 and CDR2: SGHRS and YFSETQ. In nucleotides, the CDR3 is TGCGCCAGCAGACAGGAGGAAACAGGGATATTGGGCTACACCTTC. Amino acid sequence: CASRQEETGILGYTF.

The gene calls are TRBV2 and TRBJ2-3; TRBD1 is a possible D gene (5 bases). Trimming took off 3 bases at V and 2 bases at J, with 9 bases between the two ends. The CDR3 loop spans 14 amino acids. Germline V lookup: CDR1 SNHLY, CDR2 FYNNEI. The chain's CDR3 is CASSDRTNTDTQYF. The DNA of the CDR3 is TGTGCCAGCAGTGATAGGACAAACACAGATACGCAGTATTTT.

The gene calls are TRBV11-1 and TRBJ2-6; tentative D call: TRBD1 (5 bases). The V gene lost 3 bases and the J gene lost 2 bases, with 8 bases spanning the gap. This CDR3 is 15 amino acids long. Germline V gene data show CDR1 as SGHAT and CDR2 as FQDESV (reference sequence). CDR3 coding DNA: TGTGCCAGCAGCTTTTGGGGCGCTGGGGCCAACGTCCTGACTTTC. As protein: CASSFWGAGANVLTF.

This rearrangement joins TRBV6-1 to TRBJ2-7, with D uncertain. The CDR3 loop spans 14 amino acids. Deletions cut 1 base from V and 2 bases from J, with 9 bases between. Germline lookup yields CDR1 MNHNS and CDR2 SASEGT. The CDR3 reads CASSEERGAYEQYV. The CDR3 DNA follows: TGTGCCAGCAGTGAAGAGCGCGGCGCCTACGAGCAGTACGTC.

V is TRBV7-3 and J is TRBJ2-7; 7 bases agree with TRBD2. The CDR3 is made up of 16 amino acids. Trimming removed 5 bases from V and 1 base from J; junction bases left unmatched: 11. Germline V lookup: CDR1 SGHTA, CDR2 FQGTGA. CDR3 sequence reads: CASSVSAGDASYEQYF. In nucleotides, the CDR3 is TGTGCCAGCAGCGTCTCCGCGGGAGACGCATCCTACGAGCAGTACTTC. The full variable domain, completed using reference TRBV7-3 and TRBJ2-7, is GAGVSQTPSNKVTEKGKYVELRCDPISGHTALYWYRQSLGQGPEFLIYFQGTGAADDSGLPNDRFFAVRPEGSVSTLKIQRTERGDSAVYLCASSVSAGDASYEQYFGPGTRLTVT.